A selection of T cell receptor beta chains follows, all from one sample in a study of T cell responses to AZD1222 COVID-19 vaccine. Sequenced by immunoSEQ multiplex PCR; TCRdb stores in-frame clones only, minus some. The data show over 110,000 clones, 92% seen once. The sequences come from peripheral blood, collected 28 days after the second AZD1222 dose. The receptors originated from an adult who received the AZD1222 COVID-19 vaccine. Both conserved end residues are part of each CDR3. D genes are given only for firm matches. Clone size is shown for a subset of rows, as once, few, many or a class of expanded clone.

v_gene	j_gene	abundance	d_gene	CDR3nt	CDR3aa
TRBV7-9	TRBJ2-7	.	TRBD2	TGTGCCAGCAGCTTGTCGGGGGGTAGCCACGAGCAGTACTTC	CASSLSGGSHEQYF
TRBV18	TRBJ1-5	.	.	TGTGCCAGCTCACCACGACAGGCAAATCAGCCCCAGCATTTT	CASSPRQANQPQHF
TRBV9	TRBJ1-2	once	.	TGTGCCAGCAGCGCTTCGGGCGGACTCTATGGCTACACCTTC	CASSASGGLYGYTF
TRBV2	TRBJ2-2	.	TRBD2	TGTGCCAGCAGACGGTTGGTAGCGGGGGGTACCGGGGAGCTGTTTTTT	CASRRLVAGGTGELFF
TRBV4-2	TRBJ1-1	.	.	TGTGCCAGCAGCCTGGACAGACCTGACACTGAAGCTTTCTTT	CASSLDRPDTEAFF
TRBV10-3	TRBJ2-5	.	.	TGTGCCATCAGTGAGGCCCCGGACGCGGAGACCCAGTACTTC	CAISEAPDAETQYF
TRBV4-1	TRBJ1-2	.	.	TGCGCCAGCAGCCAAGAGTTCCAGGGTCGGTATGGCTACACCTTC	CASSQEFQGRYGYTF
TRBV11-1	TRBJ1-1	.	.	TGTGCCAGCAGTTCACGATGGAACACTGAAGCTTTCTTT	CASSSRWNTEAFF
TRBV6-2/TRBV6-3	TRBJ1-1	.	.	TGTGCCAGCAGTTACATGGGGACGCTGAACACTGAAGCTTTCTTT	CASSYMGTLNTEAFF
TRBV4-1	TRBJ1-5	once	.	TGCGCCAGCAGCCAAGAGGGCACCTATCAGCCCCAGCATTTT	CASSQEGTYQPQHF
TRBV4-1	TRBJ2-5	.	.	TGCGCCAGCAGCCAAGGCCTTGAAGGTCTAGCGAGGGAGACCCAGTACTTC	CASSQGLEGLARETQYF
TRBV7-6	TRBJ2-2	.	TRBD2	TGTGCCAGCAGCTTCTCGACTAGCGGGGGCCGCTTTGCGAACACCGGGGAGCTGTTTTTT	CASSFSTSGGRFANTGELFF
TRBV5-4	TRBJ1-1	.	.	TGTGCCAGCAGCTCACCTCAGGGGCGGAACACTGAAGCTTTCTTT	CASSSPQGRNTEAFF
TRBV7-2	TRBJ2-3	.	TRBD2	TGTGCCAGCAGCCAGGAACCCGGGACTAGTGTGACAGATACGCAGTATTTT	CASSQEPGTSVTDTQYF
TRBV28	TRBJ1-1	.	.	TGTGCCAGCAGTTTAAATGAGGCGGAAGCTTTCTTT	CASSLNEAEAFF
TRBV19	TRBJ1-5	.	.	TGTGCCAGTAGGGGCCTGAACGGCAATCAGCCCCAGCATTTT	CASRGLNGNQPQHF
TRBV19	TRBJ1-4	.	.	TGTGCCAGTACCCGACATCCCTCCTTTGAAAAACTGTTTTTT	CASTRHPSFEKLFF
TRBV5-4	TRBJ2-3	.	TRBD1	TGTGCCAGCAGCTTGTCGGGACAGTTCACAGATACGCAGTATTTT	CASSLSGQFTDTQYF
TRBV12-5	TRBJ1-1	.	.	TGTGCTAGTGCCAAGGGGGGGCGCACTGAAGCTTTCTTT	CASAKGGRTEAFF
TRBV18	TRBJ1-1	once	.	TGTGCCAGCTCCCTTGAGCGGACCACTGAAGCTTTCTTT	CASSLERTTEAFF
TRBV6-5	TRBJ2-7	.	.	TGTGCCAGCAGTCCAACTGGGGGGAGAGGTGTGGAGCAGTACTTC	CASSPTGGRGVEQYF
TRBV11-2	TRBJ1-4	.	.	TGTGCCAGCAGCTTAGCCTTAACATCTGCAACTAATGAAAAACTGTTTTTT	CASSLALTSATNEKLFF
TRBV14	TRBJ1-2	.	.	TGTGCCAGCAGCCCCTCGGACACAGCTGGCTACACCTTC	CASSPSDTAGYTF
TRBV9	TRBJ1-3	few	.	TGTGCCAGCAGCGTAGCGGGATATCGAATGGATACGAACACCATATATTTT	CASSVAGYRMDTNTIYF
TRBV7-2	TRBJ1-6	.	TRBD1	TGTGCCAGCAGCTTAGCAACCGGGACAGGCTCCTCGTCGGGGAATTCACCCCTCCACTTT	CASSLATGTGSSSGNSPLHF
TRBV19	TRBJ1-2	.	TRBD1	TGTGCCAGTAGTGCGCGGGACAGGGTTGCTGGCTACACCTTC	CASSARDRVAGYTF
TRBV18	TRBJ2-3	.	.	TGTGCCAGCTCTCCGAGCACAGATACGCAGTATTTT	CASSPSTDTQYF
TRBV19	TRBJ1-1	.	.	TGTGCCAGTATCCCCCCTAGGGGGAGCTCAAACACTGAAGCTTTCTTT	CASIPPRGSSNTEAFF
TRBV4-2	TRBJ1-2	.	TRBD1	TGTGCCAGCAGCCAAGATCAGGGGGACTATGGCTACACCTTC	CASSQDQGDYGYTF
TRBV10-3	TRBJ1-2	.	TRBD1	TGTGCCATCAGCGCGGGGACAGTCTATGGCTACACCTTC	CAISAGTVYGYTF
TRBV14	TRBJ2-3	.	.	TGTGCCAGCAGCCTGCGTGGACACCTCACAGATACGCAGTATTTT	CASSLRGHLTDTQYF
TRBV18	TRBJ1-3	.	.	TGTGCCAGCTCCCCCGGGGGCGCCTCTGGAAACACCATATATTTT	CASSPGGASGNTIYF
TRBV3-1/TRBV3-2	TRBJ2-7	.	TRBD1	TGTGCCAGCACCTCCGGGACAGCCTCCTACGAGCAGTACTTC	CASTSGTASYEQYF
TRBV7-7	TRBJ2-5	.	TRBD2	TGTGCTAGCAGCTTAGCGGGGACTAGCGGGGGAGTGTGGGAGACCCAGTACTTC	CASSLAGTSGGVWETQYF
TRBV5-1	TRBJ1-2	.	.	TGCGCCAGCAGCTTAGCAGGGAGTGTTAACTATGGCTACACCTTC	CASSLAGSVNYGYTF
TRBV18	TRBJ2-1	.	TRBD2	TGTGCCAGCTCACCGGGGACTAGCGGGAGGGAGAATGAGCAGTTCTTC	CASSPGTSGRENEQFF
TRBV20-1	TRBJ1-1	.	.	TGCAGTGCTAGTGACAGCCTTACAAGGGGAGCTTTCTTT	CSASDSLTRGAFF
TRBV7-2	TRBJ1-1	.	.	TGTGCCAGCAGCTTAGGCCAGGGGAACACTGAAGCTTTCTTT	CASSLGQGNTEAFF
TRBV6-5	TRBJ1-4	.	.	TGTGCCAGCAGTTACTCCTCGGAGGTCCGTAATGAAAAACTGTTTTTT	CASSYSSEVRNEKLFF
TRBV5-1	TRBJ1-1	.	TRBD1	TGCGCCAGCAGCCCGATTGGGGACAGTAAAATAGCTTTCTTT	CASSPIGDSKIAFF
TRBV28	TRBJ2-5	.	.	TGTGCCAGCAGTTTAGGGCAGATTGCAGAGACCCAGTACTTC	CASSLGQIAETQYF
TRBV5-6	TRBJ1-3	few	.	TGTGCCAGCAGCTTGGTCCCGGCCTCTGGAAACACCATATATTTT	CASSLVPASGNTIYF
TRBV7-6	TRBJ1-1	.	.	TGTGCCAGCAGCCCGACGGGTGGCTCGGGGACTGAAGCTTTCTTT	CASSPTGGSGTEAFF
TRBV5-1	TRBJ2-1	.	TRBD2	TGCGCCAGCACGTCTAGCGGGCCTGGGGGTTATGAGCAGTTCTTC	CASTSSGPGGYEQFF
TRBV30	TRBJ1-6	.	.	TGTGCCTGGAGTGTCGGTACCGAGTATTCACCCCTCCACTTT	CAWSVGTEYSPLHF
TRBV20-1	TRBJ1-2	.	.	TGCAGTGCTAGTCTCTCGAGAATCTATGGCTACACCTTC	CSASLSRIYGYTF
TRBV7-2	TRBJ1-5	.	.	TGTGCCAGCAGCTGGGGGGCGGGGGGCAATCAGCCCCAGCATTTT	CASSWGAGGNQPQHF
TRBV5-1	TRBJ2-1	.	TRBD2	TGCGCCAGCAGCCACGGGACTAGCGGGGGTGAGCAGTTCTTC	CASSHGTSGGEQFF
TRBV6-4	TRBJ2-3	.	TRBD2	TGTGCCAGCAGCGAGCACTTAGCGGGGGGATCAGATACGCAGTATTTT	CASSEHLAGGSDTQYF
TRBV20-1	TRBJ1-4	.	.	TGCAGTGCTGAGACCATGGAAAAACTGTTTTTT	CSAETMEKLFF
TRBV7-2	TRBJ1-3	.	.	TGTGCCAGCAGCTCCCTACCCCCGGGACAAGGAAACACCATATATTTT	CASSSLPPGQGNTIYF
TRBV6-5	TRBJ1-1	.	.	TGTGCCAGCAGTCGTACCCTAGGGTCTTCTGAAGCTTTCTTT	CASSRTLGSSEAFF
TRBV14	TRBJ1-6	once	.	TGTGCCAGCAGCCAAGAATGGGTTAATTCACCCCTCCACTTT	CASSQEWVNSPLHF